These 21 T cell receptor beta chains share one sample of origin, sequenced in a study of T cell responses to AZD1222 COVID-19 vaccine. Method: immunoSEQ multiplex PCR; TCRdb's copy keeps in-frame clones and lacks some. This sample has about 100,000 clones; 70% to 90% occur once, and the top ten carry more than 3.5%. The material was peripheral blood, obtained on day 0 of MenACWY control vaccination. The receptors were sampled from an adult in good health.

The V call is TRBV28, the J call TRBJ1-2, with D possibly matching TRBD1 (6 bases). The germline CDR1 and CDR2 sequences are MDHEN and SYDVKM. The V end was cut by 5 bases, the J end by 3 bases, with 19 bases between. CDR3 length equals 16 residues. The CDR3 loop is CASSGTGAGPYYGYTF. The CDR3, as DNA: TGTGCCAGCAGTGGTACGGGGGCAGGGCCTTACTATGGCTACACCTTC.

This clone was observed a single time. The chain uses TRBV29-1 and TRBJ1-2, with D tentatively TRBD1 (5 bases). The germline V gene has CDR1 SQVTM and CDR2 ANQGSEA. The CDR3 contains 13 residues. Trimming shortened V by 5 bases and J by 5 bases, and 15 bases separated the two germline ends. CDR3 bases: TGCAGCGTTCCCTCAAACGGGGGGTATGGCTACACCTTC. Translated, it gives CSVPSNGGYGYTF.

The chain employs TRBV27 and TRBJ2-7; D uncertain. This CDR3 is built from 11 residues. The V gene lost 4 bases and the J gene lost 4 bases, with 5 bases spanning the gap. CDR1 is MNHEY, CDR2 SMNVEV, per germline (reference sequence). CDR3 in amino acids: CASSSFYEQYF. In DNA, the CDR3 is TGTGCCAGCAGTTCCTTTTACGAGCAGTACTTC.

The rearrangement uses TRBV5-4 and TRBJ1-2; D remains unclear. The V and J ends lost 4 bases and 3 bases respectively, with 19 bases between them. The CDR3 spans 16 residues. Germline V gene lookup returns CDR1 SGHNT and CDR2 YYREEE (reference sequence). The CDR3 protein is CASSGRRDIAHYGYTF. CDR3 DNA: TGTGCCAGCAGCGGGAGAAGGGATATCGCCCACTATGGCTACACCTTC.

J is TRBJ1-2 and V is TRBV29-1; D unclear. The CDR3 has 15 amino acids. V lost 2 bases and J lost 8, with 21 bases in between. The germline V gene encodes CDR1 SQVTM and CDR2 ANQGSEA. The CDR3 DNA sequence: TGCAGCGTTGAAACGCAGGACCGCTTTCGGATAGGCTACACCTTC. Its translation: CSVETQDRFRIGYTF.

CDR3 in DNA: TGTGCCAGCAGCTTGCGGGTAACAGTCCCCTACAATGAGCAGTTCTTC. Its translation is CASSLRVTVPYNEQFF. The chain combines TRBV7-6 with TRBJ2-1, with D possibly TRBD2 on 5 matching bases. This CDR3 spans 16 amino acids. Germline loops: CDR1 SGHVS, CDR2 FNYEAQ. With 3 bases removed from V and 2 bases from J, the gap between germline ends came to 14 bases. The entire variable domain, with the rest obtained from reference TRBV7-6 and TRBJ2-1, is as follows: GAGVSQSPRYKVTKRGQDVALRCDPISGHVSLYWYRQALGQGPEFLTYFNYEAQQDKSGLPNDRFSAERPEGSISTLTIQRTEQRDSAMYRCASSLRVTVPYNEQFFGPGTRLTVL.

This clone was detected a few times. The gene calls are TRBV19 and TRBJ1-1; TRBD1 might be the D (5 bases). The CDR3 sequence is 15 residues long. Germline CDR1 and CDR2: LNHDA and SQIVND (reference sequence). The V gene lost 2 bases and the J gene lost 5 bases, with 15 bases spanning the gap. The CDR3 loop reads CASSIQPGSKTEAFF. As DNA, the CDR3 is TGTGCCAGTAGTATACAACCAGGGTCTAAAACTGAAGCTTTCTTT.

This clone was observed a handful of times. Other DNA sequences of this sample code for an identical CDR3. This sequence joins TRBV6-5 and TRBJ1-5; possible D gene TRBD1, 5 bases. The CDR3 runs 13 residues. CDR1 and CDR2 from the germline V gene are MNHEY and SVGAGI. V shed 2 bases and J shed 4 bases, with 6 bases lying between them. DNA of the CDR3: TGTGCCAGCAGTTACGGGGGAAATCAGCCCCAGCATTTT. Protein sequence: CASSYGGNQPQHF.

V is TRBV11-2 and J is TRBJ2-7, with 8 bases aligning to TRBD1. The CDR3 contains 17 residues. The V and J ends lost 4 bases and 0 bases, in that order; junction bases with no gene match: 11. Per the germline V gene, CDR1 is SGHAT and CDR2 is FQNNGV. CDR3 coding DNA: TGTGCCAGCAGCTCTGCCCCCAGGGGGCGAAGCTCCTACGAGCAGTACTTC. Its translation is CASSSAPRGRSSYEQYF.

V usage is TRBV28 and J usage is TRBJ1-2, with 10 bases aligning to TRBD1. The CDR3 extends over 14 amino acids. V gave up 6 bases and J gave up 6 bases; unmatched junction bases: 7. Germline CDR1 is MDHEN and CDR2 is SYDVKM. The CDR3 loop is CASRPGTGEHGYTF. The CDR3 DNA follows: TGTGCCAGCAGACCCGGGACAGGGGAACATGGCTACACCTTC.

This rearrangement joins TRBV4-3 to TRBJ2-1, with TRBD1 matching over 8 bases. Trimming removed 1 base from V and 5 bases from J; junction bases left unmatched: 7. CDR1 and CDR2 from the germline V gene are LGHNA and YSLEER. The CDR3 has 16 amino acids. CDR3: CASSQAGDRSNNEQFF. CDR3 DNA sequence: TGCGCCAGCAGCCAAGCGGGGGACAGGTCGAACAATGAGCAGTTCTTC.

The gene calls are TRBV7-8 and TRBJ1-5, with D possibly TRBD1 on 5 matching bases. This CDR3 spans 13 amino acids. CDR1 is SGHVS and CDR2 is FQNEAQ in the germline V gene. The ends were cut back, 3 bases at V and 7 bases at J, with 10 bases in the middle. CDR3 DNA sequence: TGTGCCAGCAGCTTGCCCGGGGGACAGCCCCAGCATTTT. Encoded protein: CASSLPGGQPQHF.

The CDR3 spells CASSPRGAFSGNTIYF. The DNA for the CDR3 is TGTGCCAGCAGTCCCCGGGGGGCCTTCTCTGGAAACACCATATATTTT. This chain uses TRBV6-6 with TRBJ1-3; perhaps TRBD1 as D (6 bases). V was pared by 5 bases and J by 0 bases, with 14 bases between. This CDR3 contains 16 residues. Germline CDR1 is MNHNY and CDR2 is SVGAGI (reference sequence).

The rearrangement uses TRBV11-2 and TRBJ1-1; the D is unclear. Trimming took 3 bases from V and 2 from J, leaving 1 base between them. The CDR3 is made up of 11 amino acids. Germline V lookup: CDR1 SGHAT, CDR2 FQNNGV. For the CDR3, the DNA is TGTGCCAGCAGCTTTAACACTGAAGCTTTCTTT. Amino acids: CASSFNTEAFF.

This chain joins TRBV29-1 and TRBJ1-1, with D maybe TRBD1 (6 bases). This CDR3 has 15 amino acids. CDR1 and CDR2 (germline): SQVTM, ANQGSEA. V was clipped by 6 bases and J by 6 bases, with 23 bases between them. The CDR3 sequence: CSVLEVARGRAEAFF. The DNA of the CDR3 is TGCAGCGTCCTAGAGGTGGCCAGGGGAAGGGCTGAAGCTTTCTTT.

On this clone: This sample also contains other DNA sequences that code for the same CDR3. The chain joins TRBV5-1 to TRBJ1-1; D call uncertain. Germline CDR1 SGHRS, CDR2 YFSETQ. V lost 0 bases, J lost 3 bases, and 6 bases lay in between. The CDR3 has 13 residues. The CDR3 spells CASSLGGDTEAFF. Written as DNA, the CDR3 is TGCGCCAGCAGCTTGGGCGGGGACACTGAAGCTTTCTTT.

There are a few counts of this clone. The V call is TRBV2, the J call TRBJ1-4, with a tentative D call TRBD1 (5 bases). Trimming took off 6 bases at V and 8 bases at J, with 16 bases between the two ends. This CDR3 is 14 amino acids long. Per the germline V gene, CDR1 is SNHLY and CDR2 is FYNNEI. CDR3 region: CASSVDRNLEKLFF. DNA for the CDR3: TGTGCCAGCAGCGTCGACAGAAACCTCGAAAAACTGTTTTTT.

The chain carries TRBV7-9 and TRBJ2-7, with unresolved D. This CDR3 comprises 12 residues. Germline CDR1 reads SEHNR; CDR2 reads FQNEAQ (reference sequence). V gave up 1 base and J gave up 2 bases, with 3 bases separating them. The CDR3 region is CASSLDPYEQYF. CDR3 coding DNA: TGTGCCAGCAGCTTAGACCCCTACGAGCAGTACTTC.

V usage is TRBV2 and J usage is TRBJ2-1; TRBD2 matches 7 bases. CDR3 size: 15 residues. Germline assignment: CDR1 SNHLY and CDR2 FYNNEI. V lost 6 bases to trimming and J lost 5 bases; unmatched junction nucleotides: 10. In DNA form, the CDR3 reads TGTGCCAGCAGCCCTACCGGGAGGCCGGACAATGAGCAGTTCTTC. Translation gives CASSPTGRPDNEQFF.

The count of this clone is one. The rearrangement uses TRBV6-1 and TRBJ2-1; tentatively, D is TRBD1 (7 bases). V was shortened by 0 bases and J by 4 bases, with 16 bases between the two germline ends. Germline V gene data show CDR1 as MNHNS and CDR2 as SASEGT. The CDR3 is made up of 17 amino acids. The CDR3 bases are TGTGCCAGCAGTGAAGCGGAGGGGGCGAAATCGTACAATGAGCAGTTCTTC. It encodes CASSEAEGAKSYNEQFF.

This rearrangement joins TRBV28 to TRBJ1-5, with 9 nucleotides matching TRBD1. CDR1 is MDHEN and CDR2 is SYDVKM in the germline V gene. V shed 7 bases, J shed 4 bases, and the junction held 8 bases outside the gene matches. This CDR3 is 15 amino acids long. CDR3 DNA sequence: TGTGCCAGCATTCCGGGACAGGGATTGAATCAGCCCCAGCATTTT. It translates to CASIPGQGLNQPQHF.